These T cell receptor beta chains were read from a single sample in a study of T-cell memory formation after mild COVID-19. TCRdb redid the calling of the 5' RACE reads with MiXCR, one entry per CDR3 protein. The data show about 300,000 distinct CDR3 sequences, with approximately 19% seen just once and approximately 21% held by the top ten. The sequenced material came from PBMCs or a T cell subset sorted from them (not recorded which). These receptor sequences come from a young man who had mild COVID-19 (a few samples of this study predate the infection). Cell type and time point are not known. Both conserved end residues are part of each CDR3. Each record gives: J gene, D gene, V gene, clone size, CDR3 DNA, CDR3 protein. D genes are given only for firm matches. Where a row states a size, it is once, few, many or the class of an expanded clone; other rows omit it.

>TRBJ1-1|NA|TRBV5-1|few
TGCGCCAGCAGCTTGGGAGGGGGGCGCGACACTGAAGCTTTCTTT
CASSLGGGRDTEAFF
>TRBJ1-1|NA|TRBV11-2|NA
TGTGCCAGCAGCTTGGGAAGCCGCGACACTGAAGCTTTCTTT
CASSLGSRDTEAFF
>TRBJ2-2|TRBD1|TRBV6-5|NA
TGTGCCAGCAGCTCCGGGACAGGGGAAACCGGGGAGCTGTTTTTT
CASSSGTGETGELFF
>TRBJ2-7|NA|TRBV29-1|few
TGCAGCGTTGAAGTAGACTTCCCCCCGGACGAGCAGTACTTC
CSVEVDFPPDEQYF
>TRBJ1-1|NA|TRBV5-6|many
TGTGCCAGCAGAAGGGGCAACACTGAAGCTTTCTTT
CASRRGNTEAFF
>TRBJ2-7|TRBD2|TRBV7-2|NA
TGTGCCAGCAGGACTAGCGGCTCCTACGAGCAGTACTTC
CASRTSGSYEQYF
>TRBJ1-6|NA|TRBV5-1|many
TGCGCCAGCAGCTTGGAGGGACAACGTAATTCACCCCTCCACTTT
CASSLEGQRNSPLHF
>TRBJ1-1|NA|TRBV4-1|NA
TGCGCCAGCAGGCCGGGAGGGGGAACTGAAGCTTTCTTT
CASRPGGGTEAFF
>TRBJ2-3|NA|TRBV7-3|NA
TGTGCCAGCAGCCCGGCGAATGCGGATACGCAGTATTTT
CASSPANADTQYF
>TRBJ2-2|TRBD1|TRBV4-1|NA
TGCGCCAGCAGCCAAGCTCCGGACAGGGGGCCCTCGGGCACCGGGGAGCTGTTTTTT
CASSQAPDRGPSGTGELFF
>TRBJ1-2|NA|TRBV5-6|NA
TGTGCCAGCAGCGAGCAGAGCAACAGGGCGATTTATGGCTACACCTTC
CASSEQSNRAIYGYTF
>TRBJ1-6|TRBD1|TRBV6-5|NA
TGTGCCAGCAGTCTTACAGGGGAGGATTCACCCCTCCACTTT
CASSLTGEDSPLHF
>TRBJ1-5|TRBD1|TRBV6-2/TRBV6-3|NA
TGTGCCAGCAGGGGACAGGGGGCAGCTCAGCCCCAGCATTTT
CASRGQGAAQPQHF
>TRBJ1-2|TRBD1|TRBV7-2|few
TGTGCCAGCAGCTTAAGGATGGGACAGCTACGGGACTATGGCTACACCTTC
CASSLRMGQLRDYGYTF
>TRBJ2-5|NA|TRBV6-5|NA
TGTGCCAGCAGGACAGATGCGGGGACCCAGTACTTC
CASRTDAGTQYF
>TRBJ2-1|TRBD1|TRBV6-5|many
TGTGCCAGCAGTTATAGGGACAGGGGGCGGGCTGAGCAGTTCTTC
CASSYRDRGRAEQFF
>TRBJ2-2|TRBD2|TRBV9|few
TGTGCCAGCAGCGGAGGACTAGCGGGGCTCGCGAACACCGGGGAGCTGTTTTTT
CASSGGLAGLANTGELFF
>TRBJ1-4|TRBD1|TRBV7-2|few
TGTGCCAGCAGCTCCGCTGGGACAGGGGGCGAAAAACTGTTTTTT
CASSSAGTGGEKLFF
>TRBJ1-6|TRBD1|TRBV7-9|NA
TGTGCCAGCAGCACACCCCGGGGACAGCTAAATTCACCCCTCCACTTT
CASSTPRGQLNSPLHF
>TRBJ1-3|NA|TRBV6-6|NA
NA
CASILEQQGNTIYF
>TRBJ2-5|TRBD2|TRBV5-6|NA
TGTGCCAGCAGCTTGGGGGGACTAGCGATCGTCTTC
CASSLGGLAIVF
>TRBJ2-2|TRBD1|TRBV7-2|NA
TGTGCCAGCAGCCCTCGGACAGGGGAGAACACCGGGGAGCTGTTTTTT
CASSPRTGENTGELFF
>TRBJ2-4|TRBD2|TRBV27|few
TGTGCCAGCAGTTTTAGTCCGGGGGGGAACATTCAGTACTTC
CASSFSPGGNIQYF
>TRBJ1-3|NA|TRBV5-6|few
TGTGCCAGCAGCTTGGAGAGCTCTGGAAACACCATATATTTT
CASSLESSGNTIYF
>TRBJ1-5|NA|TRBV6-5|NA
TGTGCCAGCAGTTCCCTCGGCGGGGATAGCAATCAGCCCCAGCATTTT
CASSSLGGDSNQPQHF
>TRBJ2-3|TRBD2|TRBV28|few
TGTGCCAGCAGCCCCAGGGTGGCGGGGGGCTGGACAGATACGCAGTATTTT
CASSPRVAGGWTDTQYF
>TRBJ2-5|TRBD2|TRBV9|many
TGTGCCAGCAGCGTAGGGACTAGCGATAAAGAGACCCAGTACTTC
CASSVGTSDKETQYF
>TRBJ2-7|NA|TRBV5-4|NA
TGTGCCAGCAGCTCCCCAGGGGCCGCACTCAACGAGCAGTACTTC
CASSSPGAALNEQYF
>TRBJ2-3|NA|TRBV7-2|few
TGTGCCAGCAGCTCCAGGGTAAGGGGCACAGATACGCAGTATTTT
CASSSRVRGTDTQYF
>TRBJ1-2|NA|TRBV7-9|few
TGTGCCAGCGCCCGAGGGGGGGCCATCTATGGCTACACCTTC
CASARGGAIYGYTF
>TRBJ2-3|NA|TRBV7-9|few
TGTGCCAGCAGCTACCAAGGATTAAATACGCAGTATTTT
CASSYQGLNTQYF
>TRBJ1-2|NA|TRBV29-1|NA
TGCAGCTCGGACGGGACCTATGGCTACACCTTC
CSSDGTYGYTF
>TRBJ1-1|NA|TRBV6-6|NA
TGTGCCAGCAGTGCCGTCACATTGAACACTGAAGCTTTCTTT
CASSAVTLNTEAFF
>TRBJ2-3|NA|TRBV20-1|NA
TGCAGTGCCCTTCTGGGGGGGGCCTTCGCAGATACGCAGTATTTT
CSALLGGAFADTQYF
>TRBJ2-1|TRBD1|TRBV14|few
TGTGCCAGCAGCCACGCTACAGGGACAGACTCCGCTAATGAGCAGTTCTTC
CASSHATGTDSANEQFF
>TRBJ1-6|NA|TRBV27|NA
TGTGCCAGCAGCAACAGGGTAGGAAATTCACCCCTCCACTTT
CASSNRVGNSPLHF
>TRBJ2-7|TRBD1|TRBV6-5|NA
TGTGCCAGCAGACTCGACAGGGGCTACGAGCAGTACTTC
CASRLDRGYEQYF
>TRBJ1-1|NA|TRBV11-2|once
TGTGCCAGCAGCTTAATGGGTCACAGCTACGGCGCTGAAGCTTTCTTT
CASSLMGHSYGAEAFF
>TRBJ2-3|NA|TRBV6-1|few
TGTGCCAGCACCCGGACAGATACGCAGTATTTT
CASTRTDTQYF
>TRBJ1-1|NA|TRBV7-3|NA
TGTGCCAGCAGATACCAGGAGGGGACCGAAGCTTTCTTT
CASRYQEGTEAFF
>TRBJ1-1|NA|TRBV27|few
TGTGCCAGCAGTTCCCGCTCCGGGAACACTGAAGCTTTCTTT
CASSSRSGNTEAFF
>TRBJ1-5|NA|TRBV19|NA
TGTGCCAGTAGTATGGTGAGTTTGAGGCCCCAGCATTTT
CASSMVSLRPQHF
>TRBJ2-3|NA|TRBV10-2|NA
TGCGCCAGCCGCCCTGCGGGGGCCCGCACAGATACGCAGTATTTT
CASRPAGARTDTQYF
>TRBJ2-1|NA|TRBV3-1|NA
TGTGCCAGCAGCCAACGGCCTCAGGTCGGCAATGAGCAGTTCTTC
CASSQRPQVGNEQFF
>TRBJ2-2|TRBD2|TRBV29-1|few
TGCAGCGTTACCCTAGCGGGGGGAACCACCGGGGAGCTGTTTTTT
CSVTLAGGTTGELFF
>TRBJ2-1|NA|TRBV4-1|NA
TGCGCCAGCAGCCAAGCGCATCCGGGGGCCACCCATGAGCAGTTCTTC
CASSQAHPGATHEQFF
>TRBJ2-1|TRBD2|TRBV7-9|NA
TGTGCCAGCAGCTTAGCCCTAGCGGGGGGCCGGATCAATGAGCAGTTCTTC
CASSLALAGGRINEQFF
>TRBJ1-2|NA|TRBV4-2|NA
TGTGCCAGCAGCCAAGATTTAGGGACCCTTGTGCGAGGCTACACCTTC
CASSQDLGTLVRGYTF
>TRBJ2-5|NA|TRBV5-1|NA
TGCGCCAGCAGCTTTTACGAGGGAGAGACCCAGTACTTC
CASSFYEGETQYF
>TRBJ1-1|NA|TRBV5-4|few
TGTGCCAGCAGCAGCCGGGACACGGGGGTCCCTGAAGCTTTCTTT
CASSSRDTGVPEAFF